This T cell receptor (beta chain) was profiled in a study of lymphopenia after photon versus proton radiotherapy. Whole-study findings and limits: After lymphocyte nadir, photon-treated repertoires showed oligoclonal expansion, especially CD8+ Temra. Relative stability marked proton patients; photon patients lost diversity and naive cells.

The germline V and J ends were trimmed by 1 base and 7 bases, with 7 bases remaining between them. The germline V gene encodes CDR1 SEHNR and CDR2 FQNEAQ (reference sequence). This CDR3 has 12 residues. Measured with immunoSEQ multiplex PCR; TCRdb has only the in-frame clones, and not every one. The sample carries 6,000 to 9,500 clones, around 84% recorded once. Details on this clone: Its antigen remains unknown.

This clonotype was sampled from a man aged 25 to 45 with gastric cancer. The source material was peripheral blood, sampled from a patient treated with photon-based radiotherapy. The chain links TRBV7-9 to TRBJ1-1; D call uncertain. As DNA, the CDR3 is TGTGCCAGCAGCTTAGGATACAATGAAGCTTTCTTT. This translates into CASSLGYNEAFF.